A selection of T cell receptor beta chains follows, all from one sample in a study of shared clonotypes between healthy human individuals. Sequencing was performed with immunoSEQ multiplex PCR; in TCRdb, only in-frame clones are kept and a portion is missing. The sample gives a few million clones, approximately 94% of which show up once; over 0.1% is in the top ten. Specimen: naive CD4+ T cells sorted from blood. The receptors were sampled from a man aged 18 to 30 in good health. CDR3s include the opening cysteine and the closing phenylalanine or tryptophan. D genes are given only for firm matches. A row's size may be missing; if present it is once, few, many or a size class.

TRBJ1-6,.,TRBV7-2,.,TGTGCCAGCAGCTTAGTTGTCAGTAATAATTCACCCCTCCACTTT,CASSLVVSNNSPLHF
TRBJ1-6,once,TRBV4-2,.,TGTGCCAGCAGCCAAGATACCCCTACAGGGACCTATAATTCACCCCTCCACTTT,CASSQDTPTGTYNSPLHF
TRBJ2-7,.,TRBV7-2,.,TGTGCCAGCAGCTTAGATTGGGGCGAGCAGTACTTC,CASSLDWGEQYF
TRBJ1-5,.,TRBV10-2,.,TGCGCCAGCAGTGAACAGGGCAATCAGCCCCAGCATTTT,CASSEQGNQPQHF
TRBJ2-5,.,TRBV10-1,.,TGCGCCAGCAGTGTGGGAACAGAGACCCAGTACTTC,CASSVGTETQYF
TRBJ2-5,.,TRBV6-1,.,TGTGCCAGCAGTGAAGCGGGCAGGCAGGGAAGGGAGACCCAGTACTTC,CASSEAGRQGRETQYF
TRBJ2-1,.,TRBV5-1,TRBD2,TGCGCCAGCAGCTTGGCCGGGACTATGCCCAATGAGCAGTTCTTC,CASSLAGTMPNEQFF
TRBJ2-5,.,TRBV5-1,.,TGCGCCAGCAGACCGGACAGTGGGGCCTGGGAGACCCAGTACTTC,CASRPDSGAWETQYF
TRBJ2-7,.,TRBV27,.,TGTGCCAGCAGTTTGTACGAGGGGAGGTCCTACGAGCAGTACTTC,CASSLYEGRSYEQYF
TRBJ2-7,.,TRBV5-1,.,TGCGCCAGCAGCTCCTGGATGGGGAACGAGCAGTACTTC,CASSSWMGNEQYF
TRBJ2-1,.,TRBV27,.,TGTGCCAGCAGTCCGAAGACCCGGAATGAGCAGTTCTTC,CASSPKTRNEQFF
TRBJ2-5,.,TRBV28,TRBD2,TGTGCCAGTTCCGGGACTAGCGGGGGATGGGAGACCCAGTACTTC,CASSGTSGGWETQYF
TRBJ2-7,.,TRBV19,TRBD2,TGTGCCAGTAGTCGGACTAGCGGGATCTCCTACGAGCAGTACTTC,CASSRTSGISYEQYF
TRBJ1-4,once,TRBV2,TRBD1,TGTGCCAGCAGCTACGCGGGACAGGGGAATGAAAAACTGTTTTTT,CASSYAGQGNEKLFF
TRBJ2-5,.,TRBV30,TRBD2,TGTGCCTGGAGCCTAGGGACTAGCGGGAGCTGGGAGACCCAGTACTTC,CAWSLGTSGSWETQYF
TRBJ2-3,once,TRBV5-1,TRBD2,TGCGCCAGCAGCTCGCGACTAGCGGGGGGCACAGATACGCAGTATTTT,CASSSRLAGGTDTQYF
TRBJ2-5,.,TRBV7-3,.,TGTGCCAGCAGCCATTCCGCGGGGGCAGGGGAGACCCAGTACTTC,CASSHSAGAGETQYF
TRBJ1-4,.,TRBV2,TRBD1,TGTGCCAGCAGGGACAGGGGGGAAAAACTGTTTTTT,CASRDRGEKLFF
TRBJ2-7,few,TRBV7-2,TRBD2,TGTGCCAGCAGCTTGACTAGCGGGAGCTCCTACGAGCAGTACTTC,CASSLTSGSSYEQYF
TRBJ1-4,.,TRBV6-1,TRBD1,TGTGCCAGCAGTCGGGGACAGGTACCGAATGAAAAACTGTTTTTT,CASSRGQVPNEKLFF
TRBJ1-6,.,TRBV27,.,TGTGCCAGCAGTATTAAATTAGGCGCACCCCTCCACTTT,CASSIKLGAPLHF
TRBJ1-4,once,TRBV11-2,.,TGTGCCAGCAGCCTTAACGGCCGGGGAACTAATGAAAAACTGTTTTTT,CASSLNGRGTNEKLFF
TRBJ2-3,.,TRBV27,TRBD1,TGTGCCAGCAGTAATATCAGGGACAGGGGCACAGATACGCAGTATTTT,CASSNIRDRGTDTQYF
TRBJ2-2,.,TRBV19,.,TGTGCCAGTAGTATAGGTCAGCCTAACACCGGGGAGCTGTTTTTT,CASSIGQPNTGELFF
TRBJ1-2,.,TRBV25-1,.,TGTGCCAGCAGTGACAGGTCCGTCTATGGCTACACCTTC,CASSDRSVYGYTF
TRBJ2-1,.,TRBV27,.,TGTGCCAGCAGCCCCCGGGGAGATGAGCAGTTCTTC,CASSPRGDEQFF
TRBJ1-1,.,TRBV5-1,.,TGCGCCAGCAGCTTGGAGGGGTTATCAGCTTTCTTT,CASSLEGLSAFF
TRBJ2-2,.,TRBV11-2,.,TGTGCCAGCAGGTCAATACCTCTGAACACCGGGGAGCTGTTTTTT,CASRSIPLNTGELFF
TRBJ1-1,.,TRBV29-1,TRBD1,TGCAGCGCCACAGGGGGCACGAACACTGAAGCTTTCTTT,CSATGGTNTEAFF
TRBJ2-1,.,TRBV5-6,TRBD1,TGTGCCAGCAGCGAGGACAGGGGACCCTACAATGAGCAGTTCTTC,CASSEDRGPYNEQFF
TRBJ1-2,.,TRBV6-6,TRBD1,TGTGCCAGCACTGGAGGACAGGGCAGCTATGGCTACACCTTC,CASTGGQGSYGYTF
TRBJ2-1,.,TRBV10-2,TRBD2,TGCGCCAGCAGTCGGGGACTAGCGGGGCCCTGGGATGAGCAGTTCTTC,CASSRGLAGPWDEQFF
TRBJ2-5,.,TRBV4-2,TRBD1,TGTGCCAGCAGCCTCGAGACAGGGCAGGTTTTAGAGACCCAGTACTTC,CASSLETGQVLETQYF
TRBJ1-2,.,TRBV2,.,TGTGCCAGCACGGGAGGGGTAGGAGACCAATATGGCTACACCTTC,CASTGGVGDQYGYTF
TRBJ2-3,.,TRBV1,.,TGCACCAGCAGCCAAGTTTCGGTGAGGGGGGCTAGCACAGATACGCAGTATTTT,CTSSQVSVRGASTDTQYF
TRBJ1-5,.,TRBV10-3,TRBD1,TGTGCCATCAGTGAGCTCCCGACAGGGCCGGGGAATCAGCCCCAGCATTTT,CAISELPTGPGNQPQHF
TRBJ2-7,.,TRBV10-3,.,TGTGCCATCGCCCCGGGGGGACAGGCCGAGCAGTACTTC,CAIAPGGQAEQYF
TRBJ2-3,once,TRBV5-1,TRBD2,TGCGCCAGCACACCAGCGGGATCAATAGTTTCAGATACGCAGTATTTT,CASTPAGSIVSDTQYF
TRBJ2-2,once,TRBV5-8,.,TGTGCCAGCACTCAGCAGGCTTACGGGGAGCTGTTTTTT,CASTQQAYGELFF
TRBJ2-2,.,TRBV5-4,.,TGTGCCAGCAGCTTGACAGGGTCCGGGGAGCTGTTTTTT,CASSLTGSGELFF